The clone carrying this TCR beta chain was seen a few times. Its antigen remains unidentified. Trimming took 6 bases from V and 5 from J; bases not matched to a gene: 12. Germline CDR1 and CDR2: DFQATT and SNEGSKA (reference sequence). The CDR3 is 14 residues long. The 5'RACE template-switching step produced TCR cDNA and added a universal primer site and UMIs. MiXCR was run by TCRdb on the 5' RACE reads, yielding one entry per CDR3 protein. The repertoire holds approximately 510,000 distinct CDR3 sequences, with 21% as singletons. The data were taken from a study of T cells after yellow fever vaccination. About the study: Fractions with few cells were prepared using SMART-Seq v4 Ultra Low Input. Study-level points and caveats: Though it reached lower strength, the secondary response hit its peak faster, day 5 versus 15. The CD4 and CD8 compartments had a small share of their clonotypes in common.

The sequence derives from a man younger than 35 who received the YFV17D yellow fever vaccine. V gene TRBV20-1 combines with J gene TRBJ2-7, with 8 bases lining up with TRBD2. Sequences were derived from PBMCs, sampled approximately 20 days after the first yellow fever vaccination. CDR3 region: CSALGAGLGHEQYV. CDR3 DNA sequence: TGCAGTGCCCTAGGAGCGGGACTAGGGCACGAGCAGTACGTC.